This TCR beta chain stems from a study of shared clonotypes between healthy human individuals (TCRdb year 2020). Broadly, across the study: Two women and a few men aged 18 to 49 years were included in the cohort. For each donor, CD4 naive and CD4 memory were each given three plates, CD8 naive was given two plates, and CD8 memory was given one plate. To estimate repertoire size and how much clonotypes are shared between individuals, the study performed deep sequencing of blood TCR repertoires from a handful of healthy adults. Per donor, leukapheresis produced somewhere between about 0.94 and 9.5 billion PBMCs. To increase sequencing depth and limit assay-specific biases, different laboratories used diverse techniques to prepare libraries and sequence TCR repertoires.

CD8 naive samples were CD45RO-negative cells positively selected for CCR7, giving a CD45RA+CCR7+ population that excluded TemRA cells. Donors were healthy HIV-negative adults with no recently reported acute infections or vaccinations. All donors were Caucasian adults living in Nashville, Tennessee, USA. After blood collection by leukapheresis, PBMCs were isolated using Ficoll-Histopaque density gradient centrifugation and then cryopreserved in the vapor phase of liquid nitrogen. Analytical flow cytometry was used to check the purity and quantity of every magnetically sorted T cell population. Each sorted fraction had its genomic DNA isolated and then quantified by UV absorbance on a Nanodrop 2000c. General conclusions and limits of the study: The small number of donors limited the genetic and exposure-history diversity represented. Incomplete sequencing was indicated by rarefaction of sorted-subset datasets, despite the large sequencing depth. Estimated clonotype richness was generally larger for naive than for memory subsets. Clonotypes shared by all four sorted-subset donors showed higher generation probabilities than non-shared clonotypes. Pairwise subsampling led to the expectation that sequencing depth would affect the degree of clonotype sharing among donors. When several donors were compared, the shared fraction of clonotypes was around 5% for naive CD4, about 4% for naive CD8, about 2.4% for memory CD4, and approximately 0.4% for memory CD8. Sampling was restricted to blood, and TCR repertoires in tissue are likely to differ from TCR repertoires in blood.

Trimming leaves V shorter by 4 bases and J shorter by 5 bases, with the junction holding 26 bases beyond the gene matches. The CDR3 contains 22 residues, cysteine and phenylalanine counted. Of all the DNA, just the CDR3 is kept, 66 bases in frame from base 1. CDR1 and CDR2, per the germline V gene, are MGHRA and YSYEKL. Using the deep immunoSEQ assay, TCR CDR3 regions were amplified from genomic DNA by multiplex PCR. Genomic DNA extracted from each cell subset was distributed evenly over all wells of several immunoSEQ 96-well plates, and each plate served as one replicate. Each replicate PCR for sorted subsets received approximately 220 ng genomic DNA, equal to roughly 30,000 T cell genomes. Purified libraries were measured with a Qubit 3.0 fluorometer, size-checked on a Bioanalyzer 2100, and measured again with the KAPA Library Quantification kit. Each immunoSEQ 96-well plate was sequenced on its own single-read 150-cycle Illumina NextSeq 550 flow cell. In the paper's pipeline: Because the immunoSEQ output included only junctional sequences and no quality scores, the filtering could not be the same as the filtering used for full-length reads. To assign V/J genes and CDR3, sequences were annotated using PyIR, a Python wrapper for IgBLAST v1.9, with IMGT germline references. Reads were filtered out if the reads had weak V/J assignments (E-value above 1e-6), no CDR3, stop codons, out-of-frame junctions, or ambiguous translated residues. A V3J clonotype was defined by an identical inferred V gene, J gene, and CDR3 amino acid sequence. The percentage overlap between two repertoires was calculated by dividing the number of shared unique clonotypes by the size of the smaller repertoire. Three approaches were used to assess repertoire richness: RTK rarefaction, the Chao1 estimator, and Recon v2.1 estimates of unobserved clonotypes. Generation probabilities were computed with OLGA for all TCRbeta clonotypes obtained by the gDNA method from a handful of donors. Held by TCRdb, this immuneACCESS table contains in-frame sequences only and omits some clones. Under half of the omission traces to an unresolved V gene where checked; the cause of the rest is unknown. V, J and clone size were drawn from that table, and D and trimming were deduced from the DNA. For this sample the table gives hundreds of thousands of clones, of which approximately 96% were detected only once. About 0.11% of the sample rests with the top ten.

As for this clone: Its antigen remains unidentified. Per-base quality was not reported, and no clone a single base away is much larger than it.

The sequence was collected from a woman in her 30s in good health. Sequenced material: naive CD8+ T cells sorted from blood. According to the study, the label for this sample's cell subset or site signals: CD45RA+CCR7+. The chain is made from TRBV4-1 and TRBJ2-3; 11 nucleotides in the junction match TRBD2. The CDR3 in this case is CASSRSDRPVAGGPNTKDTQYF. The nucleotides read TGCGCCAGCAGCCGATCCGACAGGCCGGTAGCGGGAGGGCCAAATACTAAAGATACGCAGTATTTT.